This T cell receptor beta chain was recovered during a study of beta chain features in type 1 diabetes. The CDR3 extends over 15 amino acids. Germline-derived CDR1 and CDR2 are LNHNV and YYDKDF (reference sequence). Trimming at V came to 1 base and at J to 5 bases, leaving 2 bases not matched to a gene. In this sample, this clone turned up a few times. Its matching antigen is unknown. cDNA synthesis used the whole RNA isolate, giving expressed TCRB sequences. The assay was immunoSEQ multiplex PCR, and TCRdb's table has in-frame clones only and misses some. The table lists about 620,000 clones, 15% to 17% of them singletons. General study points: Type 1 diabetes patients showed a moderate but significant shortening of TCRB CDR3s in all four CD4+ subsets. More deletions and fewer insertions at VDJ junctions were found in patients with type 1 diabetes.

Each donor gave one heparinised blood draw averaging roughly 100 mL. CD45RO/CCR7/CD25/CD127/CD95/CD27 separated CD4+ naive, central memory, regulatory and stem cell-like memory cells by sorting. This TCR came from a man between 18 and 35 years old in good health. This chain connects TRBV15 to TRBJ1-5, with 10 nucleotides matching TRBD1. Material for sequencing was naive CD4+ T cells from blood. The CDR3 DNA reads TGTGCCACCAGCAGAGCCGGACAGGGGGATCAGCCCCAGCATTTT. Amino acids: CATSRAGQGDQPQHF.